The rows below give T cell receptor beta chains drawn from one sample of a study of T-cell memory formation after mild COVID-19. TCRdb re-derived calls from the 5' RACE reads in MiXCR, one entry per CDR3 protein. The data contain roughly 200,000 distinct CDR3 sequences, more than 15% of them seen just once; the ten biggest clones take up 2% to 2.5%. The specimen sequenced was PBMCs or a T cell subset sorted from them (not recorded which). The origin of the receptors is an adult woman who had mild COVID-19 (a few samples of this study predate the infection). Cell type and time point are not known. The CDR3 runs from the conserved cysteine through the conserved F or W. Fields, in order: D gene, V gene, clone size, J gene, CDR3 length, CDR3 DNA, CDR3 protein. The D gene is left open where the match is weak. Clone size appears in some rows only: once, few, many, or a class for an expanded clone.

.,TRBV24-1,few,TRBJ1-5,16,TGTGCCACCCTCCGGCGGAAGCCTGCTAGCAATCAGCCCCAGCATTTT,CATLRRKPASNQPQHF
.,TRBV3-1,.,TRBJ1-1,14,TGTGCCAGCAGCCGCCGGGACTTAGGCACTGAAGCTTTCTTT,CASSRRDLGTEAFF
.,TRBV20-1,few,TRBJ2-2,15,TGCAGTGCTCGCCACCCATACTCGAACACCGGGGAGCTGTTTTTT,CSARHPYSNTGELFF
.,TRBV20-1,few,TRBJ2-1,14,TGCAGTGATCGCCCCGGAGGGAGACGGAATGAGCAGTTCTTC,CSDRPGGRRNEQFF
TRBD1,TRBV29-1,.,TRBJ1-2,13,TGCAGCGTTGTTTCGGGACAGGGATATGGCTACACCTTC,CSVVSGQGYGYTF
.,TRBV20-1,.,TRBJ1-5,14,TGCAGTGCCGCCGACCTAAGGGGAAATCAGTCCCAGCATTTT,CSAADLRGNQSQHF
TRBD1,TRBV15,few,TRBJ2-2,16,TGTGCCACCAGCAGAGGAGGGGGCCGCTACACCGGGGAGCTGTTTTTT,CATSRGGGRYTGELFF
.,TRBV7-2,.,TRBJ1-2,13,TGTGCCAGCAGCCTTAATACAGGCTATGGCTACACCTTC,CASSLNTGYGYTF
.,TRBV7-3,few,TRBJ2-2,13,TGTGCCACCCGATCAGGGAACACCGGGGAGCTGTTTTTT,CATRSGNTGELFF
TRBD2,TRBV28,.,TRBJ2-5,14,TGTGCCAGCAGTCTTCTAGCGGGACAAGAGACCCAGTACTTC,CASSLLAGQETQYF
.,TRBV29-1,few,TRBJ2-3,15,TGCAGCGCCACAGGGACCCCCGGGGCGGGAGATACGCAGTATTTT,CSATGTPGAGDTQYF
.,TRBV6-6,.,TRBJ1-5,16,TGTGCCAGCACCCAAGGAGGGACAAGCTTAAATCAGCCCCAGCATTTT,CASTQGGTSLNQPQHF
.,TRBV7-8,.,TRBJ2-3,16,TGTGCCAGCAGCCCAGGGACTCTCGCACGCACAGATACGCAGTATTTT,CASSPGTLARTDTQYF
.,TRBV7-2,.,TRBJ2-3,20,TGTGCCAGCAGCTTAGTCGCGCTAGCTCGGCGATCAGCTCAACCGGATACGCAGTATTTT,CASSLVALARRSAQPDTQYF
.,TRBV12-3/TRBV12-4,.,TRBJ1-1,15,TGTGCCAGCAGTCCCCAACAGCCTCTGAACACTGAAGCTTTCTTT,CASSPQQPLNTEAFF
.,TRBV4-1,.,TRBJ2-3,13,TGCGCCAGCAGCCGATCTATTACAGATACGCAGTATTTT,CASSRSITDTQYF
.,TRBV29-1,few,TRBJ1-2,12,TGCAGCGTCATTACAGACGCAAGTGGCTACACCTTC,CSVITDASGYTF
TRBD1,TRBV6-5,few,TRBJ1-2,12,TGTGCCAGCAGCCCCGGGACAGGGAAAGAGATTTTT,CASSPGTGKEIF
.,TRBV5-1,.,TRBJ1-1,13,TGCGCCAGCAGTTGGAGGGGGGACACTGAAGCTTTCTTT,CASSWRGDTEAFF
.,TRBV5-1,few,TRBJ2-1,15,TGCGCCAGCAGCTTGGATCTGCGGGGGCCGGGTGAGCAGTTCTTC,CASSLDLRGPGEQFF
TRBD1,TRBV15,.,TRBJ2-5,19,TGTGCCACCAGCAGAGTCCTGTCCCCGGGACAGGGGATGTCGGAGACCCAGTACTTC,CATSRVLSPGQGMSETQYF
.,TRBV29-1,.,TRBJ1-1,13,TGCAGCGTTGAGAAGAGGGTCAGAACTGAAGCTTTCTTT,CSVEKRVRTEAFF
TRBD1,TRBV29-1,.,TRBJ1-2,14,TGCAGCGTGGACACGTACAGGGGAGGGGATGGCTACACCTTC,CSVDTYRGGDGYTF
.,TRBV7-9,many,TRBJ2-5,14,TGTGCCAGCAGCTTCCAGAGATCCCAAGAGACCCAGTACTTC,CASSFQRSQETQYF
.,TRBV5-6,few,TRBJ2-6,16,TGTGCCAGCAGCTTGGGGCTTTTCTCTGGGGCCAACGTCCTGACTTTC,CASSLGLFSGANVLTF
.,TRBV4-2,few,TRBJ2-2,15,TGTGCCAGCAGCCAACACGGACAGAACACCGGGGAGCTGTTTTTT,CASSQHGQNTGELFF
.,TRBV27,many,TRBJ2-7,15,TGTGCCAGCAGTAGGACAGCTCAAAGCTCCTACGAGCAGTACTTC,CASSRTAQSSYEQYF
.,TRBV6-6,.,TRBJ1-3,15,TGTGCCAGCAGTTACTCGAGGACGGTCGGAAACACCATATATTTT,CASSYSRTVGNTIYF
TRBD2,TRBV4-3,.,TRBJ2-1,15,TGCGCCAGCAGTCAACTAGCGGGAGGGAGAGATGAGCAGTTCTTC,CASSQLAGGRDEQFF
TRBD2,TRBV11-2,many,TRBJ2-2,18,TGTGCCAGCAGCTTAGCAGTCGCGGGAGGGCCCAATGACGGGGAGCTGTTTTTT,CASSLAVAGGPNDGELFF
.,TRBV20-1,.,TRBJ2-3,14,TGCAGTGCCCCCCCTTCAATTGGCCCAGATACGCAGTATTTT,CSAPPSIGPDTQYF
.,TRBV4-2,few,TRBJ2-4,14,TGTGCCAGCAGCCAAGACCCAGGAGGGAACATTCAGTACTTC,CASSQDPGGNIQYF
.,TRBV19,.,TRBJ1-5,14,TGTGCCAGTAGTATTGAACCGTACACCGAGCCCCAGCATTTT,CASSIEPYTEPQHF
.,TRBV12-3/TRBV12-4,few,TRBJ2-3,12,TGTGCCAGCAGTTTTCACACAGATACGCAGTATTTT,CASSFHTDTQYF
TRBD1,TRBV20-1,.,TRBJ2-3,14,TGCAGTGCTAGGGGGACAGGGGTCACAGATACGCAGTATTTT,CSARGTGVTDTQYF
.,TRBV7-9,.,TRBJ1-5,15,TGTGCCAGCAGCTTCGGCGGGTATAGCAATCAGCCCCAGCATTTT,CASSFGGYSNQPQHF
TRBD2,TRBV6-2/TRBV6-3,many,TRBJ2-1,13,TGTGCCAGCAGTTACCAGCGGGAGGGTGAGCAGTTCTTC,CASSYQREGEQFF
.,TRBV7-8,.,TRBJ1-4,15,TGTGCCAGCAGCTTTTCGCTGGGGGCAAAAGAAAAACTGTTTTTT,CASSFSLGAKEKLFF
.,TRBV5-5,.,TRBJ2-3,13,TGTGCCAGCAGCTTCTGGGGCACAGATACGCAGTATTTT,CASSFWGTDTQYF
TRBD2,TRBV18,.,TRBJ2-2,14,TGTGCCAGCTCAGTACTAGCGGACACCGGGGAGCTGTTTTTT,CASSVLADTGELFF
.,TRBV7-9,few,TRBJ2-7,17,TGTGCCAGCAGCTTAGGGGGGACCGGGGGTTTGTCCTACGAGCAGTACTTC,CASSLGGTGGLSYEQYF